A selection of T cell receptor beta chains follows, all from one sample in a study of cytomegalovirus exposure and HLA in healthy donors. The repertoire was sequenced with immunoSEQ multiplex PCR; TCRdb's copy has only in-frame clones and lacks some. This sample contains 100,000 to 150,000 clones. Material for sequencing was PBMCs. These receptors were collected from a man younger than 40 in good health and CMV-seronegative. Each CDR3 is given with its conserved first and last residue. A D gene is named only where the DNA matches it firmly.

J gene,D gene,V gene,CDR3 DNA,CDR3 protein
TRBJ2-1,TRBD2,TRBV25-1,TGTGCCAGCAGAATGACTAGCGGGGACCACAATGAGCAGTTCTTC,CASRMTSGDHNEQFF
TRBJ2-7,.,TRBV27,TGTGCCAGCAGTTTCCGGGACTTGAACCCCTACGAGCAGTACTTC,CASSFRDLNPYEQYF
TRBJ2-1,TRBD2,TRBV4-1,TGCGCCAGCAGCCGCCGACTAGCGGGAAAAGAGCAGTTCTTC,CASSRRLAGKEQFF
TRBJ2-4,TRBD2,TRBV7-2,TGTGCCAGCAGGTCGGGAGGGAGGCTCGGCATTCAGTACTTC,CASRSGGRLGIQYF
TRBJ1-1,TRBD1,TRBV7-9,TGTGCCACAGGGGGCTGGGACACTGAAGCTTTCTTT,CATGGWDTEAFF
TRBJ2-7,.,TRBV11-2,TGTGCCAGCAGCTTCCGCAGGGGCTCCTACGAGCAGTACTTC,CASSFRRGSYEQYF
TRBJ1-3,.,TRBV19,TGTGCCAGTAAACCCGGGATTACTGGAAACACCATATATTTT,CASKPGITGNTIYF
TRBJ2-7,TRBD1,TRBV10-3,TGTGCCAGTCTAGAGGGGACAGTGGGGGAGCAGTACTTC,CASLEGTVGEQYF
TRBJ1-5,.,TRBV27,TGTGCCAGCAGTCATCGACAGGAACGTCAGCCCCAGCATTTT,CASSHRQERQPQHF
TRBJ1-5,.,TRBV5-8,TGTGCCAGCAGCCCCGTAAATATAATTCGGGATAATCAGCCCCAGCATTTT,CASSPVNIIRDNQPQHF
TRBJ2-7,TRBD2,TRBV28,TGTGCCAGCAGTTTTCTAGCGGGAGGCTCCTACGAGCAGTACTTC,CASSFLAGGSYEQYF
TRBJ1-5,.,TRBV7-2,TGTGCCAGCAGCTTCCGGGTTGCCAATCAGCCCCAGCATTTT,CASSFRVANQPQHF
TRBJ2-3,.,TRBV30,TGTGCCTGGAGTCAAGGGACTGCCGGAATAATCACAGATACGCAGTATTTT,CAWSQGTAGIITDTQYF
TRBJ2-7,.,TRBV19,TGTGCCAGTAGTATGGCAGACGAGCAGTACTTC,CASSMADEQYF
TRBJ1-2,TRBD1,TRBV4-1,TGCGCCAGCAGCCAACCCGGACAGGGGGCATATGGCTACACCTTC,CASSQPGQGAYGYTF
TRBJ2-7,.,TRBV21-1,TGTGCCAGCAGCAAGGGACATTCCTGCGAGCAGTACTTC,CASSKGHSCEQYF
TRBJ2-1,.,TRBV5-1,TGCGCCAGCAGCTTGGGACTATCCCCCCCCCATGAGCAGTTCTTC,CASSLGLSPPHEQFF
TRBJ1-5,TRBD1,TRBV4-2,TGTGCCAGCAGCCAAGACGACAGGGGGGATCAGCCCCAGCATTTT,CASSQDDRGDQPQHF
TRBJ2-1,TRBD2,TRBV7-6,TGTGCCAGCAGCTTAGTCGGACTAGCGGATAATGAGCAGTTCTTC,CASSLVGLADNEQFF
TRBJ2-2,.,TRBV6-1,TGTGCCAGCAGTGATTCCGGACAGTTCACCGGGGAGCTGTTTTTT,CASSDSGQFTGELFF
TRBJ1-1,TRBD1,TRBV19,TGTGCCAGTAATGTAGGACAGGGGTTGCAGACTGAAGCTTTCTTT,CASNVGQGLQTEAFF
TRBJ2-5,.,TRBV5-4,TGTGCCAGCAGCTTGCAAAGCGGAGAGACCCAGTACTTC,CASSLQSGETQYF
TRBJ1-2,TRBD1,TRBV19,TGTGCCAGTAGTCTCGGGACAGTACTTTCAGGCTACACCTTC,CASSLGTVLSGYTF
TRBJ2-7,.,TRBV11-2,TGTGCCAGCAAAGCCCAGGGGATAGGGTCCGAGCAGTACTTC,CASKAQGIGSEQYF
TRBJ2-2,.,TRBV5-1,TGCGCCAGCAGCTCGACCTCTCCGCAGGACGGGGAGCTGTTTTTT,CASSSTSPQDGELFF
TRBJ2-3,TRBD2,TRBV11-2,TGTGCCAGCAGCCCCGGGACTAGCGGGAGCACAGATACGCAGTATTTT,CASSPGTSGSTDTQYF
TRBJ2-1,.,TRBV6-5,TGTGCCAGCAGCCCATTACTAGCTATAAATGAGCAGTTCTTC,CASSPLLAINEQFF
TRBJ2-3,.,TRBV10-2,TGCGCCAGCAGTCCCGGGACACCGGGGGATACGCAGTATTTT,CASSPGTPGDTQYF
TRBJ2-7,.,TRBV30,TGTGCCTGGGGAGACCCGTTTAGCTCCTACGAGCAGTACTTC,CAWGDPFSSYEQYF
TRBJ1-5,.,TRBV30,TGTGCCTGGAGTCAACAGGGTAGGGATAGCAATCAGCCCCAGCATTTT,CAWSQQGRDSNQPQHF
TRBJ1-6,.,TRBV10-3,TGTGCCATCAGTGCGCAGGTCGGCCTGTCCACTTCACCCCTCCACTTT,CAISAQVGLSTSPLHF
TRBJ1-5,.,TRBV29-1,TGCAGCGCAGGGGACGGGAATCAGCCCCAGCATTTT,CSAGDGNQPQHF
TRBJ2-3,.,TRBV15,TGTGCCACCAGCCCCGACCTAGCGTCTAGCACAGATACGCAGTATTTT,CATSPDLASSTDTQYF
TRBJ2-4,TRBD2,TRBV7-9,TGTGCCAGCAGCTTAAGGGGACTAGCGGAGACCAAAAACATTCAGTACTTC,CASSLRGLAETKNIQYF
TRBJ2-1,.,TRBV5-1,TGCGCCAGCAGCTTGTTAATCCAAGCGGAAGACAATGAGCAGTTCTTC,CASSLLIQAEDNEQFF
TRBJ2-1,.,TRBV15,TGTGCCACCAGCGCAAAGACAGAGTACAATGAGCAGTTCTTC,CATSAKTEYNEQFF
TRBJ1-1,.,TRBV4-1,TGCGCCAGCAGCCAAGAGGCGGGGGAGGCTTTCTTT,CASSQEAGEAFF
TRBJ2-3,TRBD2,TRBV4-2,TGTGCCAGCAGCCAGGGGATAGCGGGAGGGCCTAGCACAGATACGCAGTATTTT,CASSQGIAGGPSTDTQYF
TRBJ2-7,.,TRBV11-3,TGTGCCAGCAGCTTAGGCAGGGACTACGAGCAGTACTTC,CASSLGRDYEQYF
TRBJ2-7,.,TRBV7-2,TGTGCCAGCAGCGCCCTATGGAGATCTTACGAGCAGTACTTC,CASSALWRSYEQYF
TRBJ1-2,TRBD1,TRBV4-1,TGCGCCAGCAGCCTCAGATTAGGGACAGGGTCCGGCTACACCTTC,CASSLRLGTGSGYTF
TRBJ2-3,.,TRBV5-6,TGTGCCAGCAGCCCCACAGCCCTGCCAGATACGCAGTATTTT,CASSPTALPDTQYF
TRBJ2-7,.,TRBV7-8,TGTGCCAGCAGCCTCACTGCCTCCTACGAGCAGTACTTC,CASSLTASYEQYF
TRBJ2-1,.,TRBV21-1,TGTGCCGGAGATATTAATGAGCAGTTCTTC,CAGDINEQFF
TRBJ1-1,TRBD1,TRBV7-8,TGTGCCAGCAGCCCAGAGACAGGGACTAACACTGAAGCTTTCTTT,CASSPETGTNTEAFF
TRBJ2-7,TRBD1,TRBV10-3,TGTGCCATCAGTGAGGACAGGGGTACGAGTCGGGACGAGCAGTACTTC,CAISEDRGTSRDEQYF
TRBJ1-2,.,TRBV6-4,TGTGCCAGCACCCTGGGGGGGGGCACCTATGGCTACACCTTC,CASTLGGGTYGYTF
TRBJ1-3,TRBD1,TRBV6-6,TGTGCCAGCAGCGAGGGGACAGGGGGAGGAAACACCACATATTTT,CASSEGTGGGNTTYF
TRBJ1-5,TRBD1,TRBV28,TGTGCCAGCAGCCCCTCGGGACAGGGGGCCCAGCCCCAGCATTTT,CASSPSGQGAQPQHF
TRBJ2-7,TRBD2,TRBV4-1,TGCGCCAGCAGCCAAGCACTAGCGGGAACCTACGAGCAGTACTTC,CASSQALAGTYEQYF
TRBJ1-2,.,TRBV21-1,TGTGCCAGCAGCAATTGGGGGGGGTTGCGGGGCTACACCTTC,CASSNWGGLRGYTF
TRBJ1-1,TRBD1,TRBV4-2,TGTGCCAGCAGCCAAGATTCGGACAGGCACGAAGCTTTCTTT,CASSQDSDRHEAFF
TRBJ1-5,.,TRBV30,TGTGCCTGGAGGGTTGGGGGGGGCAATCAGCCCCAGCATTTT,CAWRVGGGNQPQHF
TRBJ2-5,TRBD1,TRBV7-9,TGTGCCAGCAGCTTAGTAACAGGGGGTTTGTGGGAGACCCAGTACTTC,CASSLVTGGLWETQYF
TRBJ1-2,TRBD1,TRBV27,TGTGCCAGCAGTCAAAGACAGGGACTTTATGGCTACACCTTC,CASSQRQGLYGYTF